The clone carrying this T cell receptor (beta chain) was counted a single time. Its target is unknown. Healthy bone marrow donors made up the donors. This entry is derived from a study of cytomegalovirus exposure and HLA in healthy donors. Whole-study results and caveats: Researchers catalogued roughly 170 TCR beta chains as cytomegalovirus-associated. Exclusion as indistinguishable affected some V segments, including TRBV6-2 and TRBV6-3.

V lost 5 bases, J lost 6 bases, and 9 bases stayed unmatched. Germline V gene data show CDR1 as MNHEY and CDR2 as SVGAGI. The CDR3 is made up of 14 amino acids. Researchers ran the PCR with 60 Vbeta and 13 Jbeta primers. The method was immunoSEQ multiplex PCR; TCRdb's version includes in-frame clones alone and lacks a portion of them. The table includes approximately 210,000 clones, around 86% detected once. The clonotype was recovered from a man younger than 45 in good health and CMV-seronegative. The chain links TRBV6-5 to TRBJ2-7; 8 bases are a match to TRBD1. The sequenced sample was PBMCs. The CDR3 region is CASSHHRGAAEQYF. In DNA form, the CDR3 reads TGTGCCAGCAGTCACCACAGGGGGGCCGCCGAGCAGTACTTC.